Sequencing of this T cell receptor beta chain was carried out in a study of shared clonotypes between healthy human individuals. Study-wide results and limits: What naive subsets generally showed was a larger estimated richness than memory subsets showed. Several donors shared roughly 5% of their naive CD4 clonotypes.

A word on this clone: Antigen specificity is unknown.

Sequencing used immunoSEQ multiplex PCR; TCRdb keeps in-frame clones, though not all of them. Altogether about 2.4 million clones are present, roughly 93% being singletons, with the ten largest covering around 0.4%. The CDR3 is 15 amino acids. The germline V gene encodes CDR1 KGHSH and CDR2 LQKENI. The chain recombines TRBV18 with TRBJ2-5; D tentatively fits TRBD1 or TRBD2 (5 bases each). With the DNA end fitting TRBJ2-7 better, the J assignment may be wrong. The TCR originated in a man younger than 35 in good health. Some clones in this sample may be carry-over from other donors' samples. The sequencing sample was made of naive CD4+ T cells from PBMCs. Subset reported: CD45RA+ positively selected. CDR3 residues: CASSPRKGSSYEQYF. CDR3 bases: TGTGCCAGCTCACCACGGAAGGGGAGCTCCTACGAGCAGTACTTC.